Shown below are 7 T cell receptor beta chains from a single sample sequenced in a study of human T cells and chemical hapten exposure. TCRdb used MiXCR to reprocess the RACE reads, holding one entry per CDR3 protein. The sample lists tens of thousands of distinct CDR3 sequences, around 12% occurring once. Regarding time point: patch test 3, about 24 weeks after DPC sensitization. The treatment was: therapeutic diphenylcyclopropenone sensitization with weekly scalp DPC. Sample: whole blood, taken in connection with sensitization to the hapten diphenylcyclopropenone (DPC). The receptor source for this set is a young man with alopecia areata. Some clones in this sample may be carry-over from other donors' samples.

This clonotype came up many times. The gene calls are TRBV20-1 and TRBJ2-2; perhaps TRBD1 as D (6 bases). The V and J ends lost 6 bases and 2 bases respectively, with 10 bases between them. The CDR3 totals 13 residues. Per the germline V gene, CDR1 is DFQATT and CDR2 is SNEGSKA (reference sequence). This CDR3 reads CSAGTLNTGELFF. The DNA for the CDR3 is TGCAGTGCCGGGACACTTAACACCGGGGAGCTGTTTTTT.

The genes are TRBV10-3 and TRBJ2-5; tentative D call: TRBD2 (6 bases). CDR1 and CDR2 from the germline V gene are ENHRY and SYGVKD. Trimming shortened V by 0 bases and J by 5 bases, and 13 bases separated the two germline ends. CDR3 length equals 15 residues. CDR3 protein: CAISESRGPGETQYF. The DNA of the CDR3 is TGTGCCATCAGTGAGTCGCGGGGTCCCGGGGAGACCCAGTACTTC.

This clonotype was detected a few times. The V gene is TRBV11-2, the J gene TRBJ1-2; D uncertain. Trimming shortened V by 5 bases and J by 0 bases, and 13 bases separated the two germline ends. The CDR3 has 15 amino acids. Germline-derived CDR1 and CDR2 are SGHAT and FQNNGV. CDR3 residues: CASSHEAASNYGYTF. Here the CDR3 DNA reads TGTGCCAGCAGCCATGAGGCGGCGTCTAACTATGGCTACACCTTC.

V is TRBV6-1 and J is TRBJ2-7, with TRBD1 matching 8 bases. The V and J ends lost 6 bases and 0 bases, in that order; junction bases with no gene match: 4. Per germline, CDR1 MNHNS and CDR2 SASEGT. This CDR3 has 14 amino acids. This CDR3 is CASRGQGSSYEQYF. The DNA of the CDR3 is TGTGCCAGCAGAGGACAGGGAAGCTCCTACGAGCAGTACTTC.

The J gene is TRBJ1-2, the V gene TRBV4-3; D is unclear. The CDR3 is made up of 13 amino acids. V was trimmed by 0 bases and J by 5 bases, leaving 7 bases between them. Germline V CDR1 and CDR2: LGHNA, YSLEER. The CDR3 spells CASSQDMQYGYTF. The CDR3 DNA reads TGCGCCAGCAGCCAAGATATGCAGTATGGCTACACCTTC.

In its sample, this clonotype was seen a few times. The chain uses TRBV27 and TRBJ2-1; TRBD1 agrees at 7 bases. J lost 15 bases, V lost 5 bases, and 7 bases had no gene match. CDR1 is MNHEY and CDR2 is SMNVEV in the germline V gene (reference sequence). The length of the CDR3 is 11 residues. The CDR3 nucleotides are TGTGCCAGCAGTCCCGGGACAGCGGCGTTCTTC. It yields the protein CASSPGTAAFF.

In its sample, this clonotype was seen many times. Relative to the germline gene, one junction end is altered; a read error may explain this. V usage is TRBV7-2 and J usage is TRBJ1-5, with TRBD1 identical over 8 bases. The CDR3 is made up of 15 amino acids. Germline V lookup: CDR1 SGHTA, CDR2 FQGNSA. The CDR3 DNA sequence: TGTGCCAGCAGCTTCTCGTCAGGGGGCAACCAGCCCCAGCATTTT. This gives the protein CASSFSSGGNQPQHF.